The 27 T cell receptor beta chains presented below share a single source sample, sequenced in a study of Ad26.COV2.S vaccination and SARS-CoV-2 variants. Treatment of the sample: 19 received Ad26.COV2.S at low or high dose, single or two shots; several received placebo; per-sample allocation not given. All samples were drawn on day 63, counting from the first vaccine or placebo injection. Clones were read by immunoSEQ multiplex PCR, and TCRdb kept only the in-frame ones, dropping some. The data hold 200,000 to 250,000 clones, with roughly 90% observed a single time. The material sequenced was peripheral blood, taken in a trial of Ad26.COV2.S vaccine versus placebo. The receptors originated from a person aged 18-65 years who received the Ad26.COV2.S COVID-19 vaccine or a placebo.

The chain has TRBV10-1 and TRBJ2-1, with 8 positions matching TRBD2. The germline gives CDR1 WNHNN, CDR2 SYGVQD (reference sequence). V was pared by 3 bases and J by 6 bases, with 7 bases of the junction left unmatched. CDR3 length equals 15 residues. CDR3 sequence (DNA): TGCGCCAGCAGTGACCCATACGGGGGGGGCAATGAGCAGTTCTTC. It is translated as CASSDPYGGGNEQFF.

As concerns this clone: The junction shows a germline mismatch at one end, possibly a read error. J is TRBJ2-5 and V is TRBV11-2; 7 nucleotides match TRBD1. Looked up from germline, CDR1 is SGHAT and CDR2 is FQNNGV. The CDR3 extends over 14 amino acids. CDR3 coding DNA: TGTGCCAGCAGCCTCCCGGGACAGTCCCCTATTCGGGACTTC. Translated, it gives CASSLPGQSPIRDF.

The rearrangement joins TRBV28 to TRBJ2-7; weak D call: TRBD2 (6 bases). CDR3 length: 15 amino acids. Trimming pared 5 bases from V and 2 bases from J, leaving 16 bases between. Per germline, CDR1 MDHEN and CDR2 SYDVKM. The CDR3 loop reads CASSPPGAGPYEQYF. In DNA, the CDR3 is TGTGCCAGCAGTCCCCCGGGAGCGGGCCCCTACGAGCAGTACTTC.

The chain recombines TRBV7-2 with TRBJ1-5, with D perhaps matching TRBD1 (5 bases). The V gene's germline CDR1 is SGHTA and CDR2 FQGNSA. The CDR3 consists of 18 residues. V was shortened by 1 base and J by 4 bases, with 20 bases between the two germline ends. DNA of the CDR3: TGTGCCAGCAGCTTAGGGACTTTGGGGGTAGGCGTTAATCAGCCCCAGCATTTT. This translates into CASSLGTLGVGVNQPQHF.

The V call is TRBV5-1, the J call TRBJ2-7; weak D call: TRBD2 (7 bases). Germline V gene lookup returns CDR1 SGHRS and CDR2 YFSETQ. This CDR3 comprises 14 residues. V lost 0 bases to trimming and J lost 2 bases, with 9 bases between them. The CDR3 bases are TGCGCCAGCAGCTTGGCGGGGGGCACCTACGAGCAGTACTTC. Amino acid sequence: CASSLAGGTYEQYF.

The chain couples TRBV4-1 to TRBJ2-1; maybe TRBD2 (7 bases). The V gene's germline CDR1 is MGHRA and CDR2 YSYEKL. V was trimmed by 3 bases and J by 2 bases, leaving 14 bases between them. This CDR3 region has 16 residues. The CDR3 reads CASSQGEGGTYNEQFF. The CDR3 DNA reads as TGCGCCAGCAGCCAGGGGGAGGGGGGCACCTACAATGAGCAGTTCTTC.

The chain couples TRBV7-2 to TRBJ2-7; D gene uncertain. CDR1 SGHTA and CDR2 FQGNSA come from the germline V gene. This CDR3 is built from 11 residues. V lost 5 bases and J lost 4, with 6 bases in between. The CDR3 region is CASSPIYEQYF. CDR3 nucleotides: TGTGCCAGCAGCCCGATATACGAGCAGTACTTC.

This chain links TRBV4-3 with TRBJ2-3, with D tentatively TRBD1 (6 bases). CDR1 is LGHNA, CDR2 YSLEER, per germline. This CDR3 has 15 amino acids. V shed 5 bases and J shed 0 bases, with 12 bases lying between them. The DNA for the CDR3 is TGCGCCAGCAGCGACAGGAGCTCTAGCACAGATACGCAGTATTTT. This codes for CASSDRSSSTDTQYF.

The V gene is TRBV6-5, the J gene TRBJ2-5, with D uncertain. Trimming left V 6 bases short and J 5 bases short, with 13 bases between. CDR3 length equals 13 residues. Germline-derived CDR1 and CDR2 are MNHEY and SVGAGI. The CDR3 spells CASRSWLRETQYF. For the CDR3, the DNA is TGTGCCAGCAGATCATGGTTGCGGGAGACCCAGTACTTC.

The rearrangement uses TRBV28 and TRBJ2-7; a weak D match, TRBD2 (6 bases). The V gene lost 8 bases and the J gene lost 2 bases, with 19 bases spanning the gap. This CDR3 is built from 15 residues. CDR1 and CDR2 (germline): MDHEN, SYDVKM. CDR3 loop: CASWGGGPPAYEQYF. The DNA of the CDR3 is TGTGCCAGCTGGGGAGGAGGCCCGCCAGCCTACGAGCAGTACTTC.

The V and J genes are TRBV28 and TRBJ2-2; the D gene is possibly TRBD1 (5 bases). V was clipped by 1 base and J by 2 bases, with 14 bases between them. Looked up from germline, CDR1 is MDHEN and CDR2 is SYDVKM. The CDR3 has 17 amino acids. CDR3 region: CASSLLARTGNTGELFF. For the CDR3, the DNA is TGTGCCAGCAGTTTATTAGCCCGAACAGGAAACACCGGGGAGCTGTTTTTT. The entire variable domain, with the rest obtained from reference TRBV28 and TRBJ2-2, is as follows: DVKVTQSSRYLVKRTGEKVFLECVQDMDHENMFWYRQDPGLGLRLIYFSYDVKMKEKGDIPEGYSVSREKKERFSLILESASTNQTSMYLCASSLLARTGNTGELFFGEGSRLTVL.

The rearrangement links TRBV4-3 to TRBJ1-4; unclear D gene. The CDR3 totals 14 residues. The germline V and J ends were trimmed by 2 bases and 8 bases, with 12 bases remaining between them. The germline V gene encodes CDR1 LGHNA and CDR2 YSLEER. CDR3 sequence: CASSQKTGGEKLFF. The CDR3, as DNA: TGCGCCAGCAGCCAAAAGACTGGTGGAGAAAAACTGTTTTTT.

The gene calls are TRBV28 and TRBJ2-7; no clear D gene. Germline-derived CDR1 and CDR2 are MDHEN and SYDVKM. The germline V and J ends were trimmed by 3 bases and 5 bases, with 14 bases remaining between them. The length of the CDR3 is 14 residues. This chain's CDR3 is CASSFRPHEHEQYF. The CDR3 DNA sequence: TGTGCCAGCAGTTTCCGGCCCCACGAGCACGAGCAGTACTTC.

The chain combines TRBV3-1 (or the pseudogene TRBV3-2) with TRBJ2-5; 11 bases agree with TRBD2. The CDR3 has 17 amino acids. From germline, CDR1 is LGHDT and CDR2 YNNKEL (reference sequence). The J segment lost 2 bases and the V segment lost 0 bases, leaving 5 bases of the junction unmatched. The CDR3 sequence is CASSQDGPSGGQETQYF. The CDR3 bases are TGTGCCAGCAGCCAAGATGGCCCTAGCGGGGGGCAAGAGACCCAGTACTTC.

Details on this clone: The sample holds other DNA sequences that translate to the same CDR3. This sequence joins TRBV28 and TRBJ1-2; D uncertain. The germline V gene has CDR1 MDHEN and CDR2 SYDVKM. CDR3 length: 11 amino acids. V dropped 6 bases and J dropped 8 bases, with 10 bases sitting between them. CDR3 in DNA: TGTGCCAGCAGCCGAACGGGGGGCTACACCTTC. This encodes CASSRTGGYTF.

V is TRBV21-1 and J is TRBJ1-6. TRBV21-1 is classified as a pseudogene. The CDR3 sequence is 14 residues long. The CDR3 sequence: CASSKTVYNSPLHF. As DNA, the CDR3 is TGTGCCAGCAGCAAAACGGTGTATAATTCACCCCTCCACTTT.

The rearrangement joins TRBV11-3 to TRBJ2-1; D is undetermined. V gave up 4 bases and J gave up 5 bases, with 15 bases separating them. The CDR3 has 15 amino acids. Germline V gene lookup returns CDR1 SGHNT and CDR2 YENEEA. The CDR3 loop is CASSSSVRADNEQFF. The DNA for the CDR3 is TGTGCCAGCAGCTCCTCAGTTAGGGCAGACAATGAGCAGTTCTTC.

This clone came up once. The limits of the CDR3 on the DNA are not certain, so only TCRdb's listed CDR3 is given. The chain couples TRBV30 to TRBJ2-4; the D call of TRBD2 is as the table states it, not checked on the DNA. A total of 14 residues make up the CDR3, ends included. CDR1 and CDR2 (germline): GTSNPN, SVGIG (reference sequence). CDR3 sequence reads: CAWSVGSGSFFKYF.

J is TRBJ1-5 and V is TRBV10-2; unclear D gene. Trimming stripped 2 bases from V and 9 bases from J, with 11 bases between. The CDR3 totals 13 residues. Germline V gene sequence: CDR1 WSHSY, CDR2 SAAADI. CDR3 residues: CASSETVPGPQHF. The CDR3 bases are TGCGCCAGCAGTGAGACAGTCCCGGGGCCCCAGCATTTT.

This clone was seen a few times. This chain uses TRBV5-8 with TRBJ2-7; perhaps TRBD1 as D (6 bases). The CDR3 extends over 15 amino acids. Germline V CDR1 and CDR2: SGHTS, YDEGEE. V gave up 0 bases and J gave up 6 bases, with 16 bases separating them. The CDR3: CASSLGPAQGFEQYF. In DNA form, the CDR3 reads TGTGCCAGCAGCTTGGGGCCGGCACAGGGATTCGAGCAGTACTTC.

The rearrangement joins TRBV9 to TRBJ1-6; D uncertain. The germline V and J ends were trimmed by 0 bases and 3 bases, with 10 bases remaining between them. This CDR3 has 16 amino acids. CDR1 and CDR2 from the germline V gene are SGDLS and YYNGEE. For the CDR3, the DNA is TGTGCCAGCAGCGTAGGCGCACCCAACTATAATTCACCCCTCCACTTT. Translated: CASSVGAPNYNSPLHF.

The V call is TRBV6-1, the J call TRBJ2-1; 15 nucleotides align to TRBD2. Looked up from germline, CDR1 is MNHNS and CDR2 is SASEGT. The CDR3 extends over 13 amino acids. The trim removed 10 bases at V and 8 bases at J, leaving 3 bases unmatched. The CDR3 sequence is CATRTSGGDEQFF. CDR3 sequence (DNA): TGTGCCACCCGGACTAGCGGGGGGGATGAGCAGTTCTTC.

This clone appeared once. The genes are TRBV11-3 and TRBJ2-1; D is possibly TRBD2 (7 bases). V dropped 0 bases and J dropped 7 bases, with 10 bases sitting between them. This CDR3 spans 14 amino acids. Germline CDR1 is SGHNT and CDR2 is YENEEA. The CDR3 spells CASSLDGGANEQFF. For the CDR3, the DNA is TGTGCCAGCAGCTTAGATGGGGGGGCTAATGAGCAGTTCTTC.

V is TRBV6-5 and J is TRBJ2-3; D gene ambiguous. The ends were cut back, 2 bases at V and 10 bases at J, with 13 bases in the middle. In germline, CDR1 is MNHEY, CDR2 SVGAGI. The CDR3 is 13 amino acids. The CDR3 here is CASSYKGKGAQYF. CDR3 nucleotides: TGTGCCAGCAGTTACAAGGGCAAAGGCGCGCAGTATTTT.

Details on this clone: One end of the junction varies from germline; a read error may be responsible. The gene calls are TRBV7-7 and TRBJ2-4; TRBD1 matches at 8 bases. Germline CDR1 and CDR2: SSHAT and FNYEAQ (reference sequence). The CDR3 consists of 18 residues. CDR3 sequence (DNA): TGTGCTAGCAGCCGGACAGGGTTAGGAGCGGTAGCCAAAAACATTCAGTACTTC. Protein sequence: CASSRTGLGAVAKNIQYF.

V and J are TRBV5-4 and TRBJ1-2; no reliable D call. CDR3 length: 13 amino acids. V dropped 0 bases and J dropped 14 bases, with 17 bases sitting between them. Germline V gene data show CDR1 as SGHNT and CDR2 as YYREEE (reference sequence). This CDR3 reads CASSLGGSAIVTF. The DNA for the CDR3 is TGTGCCAGCAGCTTGGGTGGCTCCGCGATAGTAACCTTC.

This clone showed up just a few times. This rearrangement joins TRBV18 to TRBJ2-5; D perhaps matches TRBD1 (6 bases). The V gene lost 5 bases and the J gene lost 3 bases, with 16 bases spanning the gap. Germline V gives CDR1 KGHSH, CDR2 LQKENI. The CDR3 is made up of 15 amino acids. Written as DNA, the CDR3 is TGTGCCAGCTCATGGAACCCGGACAGTAAAGAGACCCAGTACTTC. This translates into CASSWNPDSKETQYF.